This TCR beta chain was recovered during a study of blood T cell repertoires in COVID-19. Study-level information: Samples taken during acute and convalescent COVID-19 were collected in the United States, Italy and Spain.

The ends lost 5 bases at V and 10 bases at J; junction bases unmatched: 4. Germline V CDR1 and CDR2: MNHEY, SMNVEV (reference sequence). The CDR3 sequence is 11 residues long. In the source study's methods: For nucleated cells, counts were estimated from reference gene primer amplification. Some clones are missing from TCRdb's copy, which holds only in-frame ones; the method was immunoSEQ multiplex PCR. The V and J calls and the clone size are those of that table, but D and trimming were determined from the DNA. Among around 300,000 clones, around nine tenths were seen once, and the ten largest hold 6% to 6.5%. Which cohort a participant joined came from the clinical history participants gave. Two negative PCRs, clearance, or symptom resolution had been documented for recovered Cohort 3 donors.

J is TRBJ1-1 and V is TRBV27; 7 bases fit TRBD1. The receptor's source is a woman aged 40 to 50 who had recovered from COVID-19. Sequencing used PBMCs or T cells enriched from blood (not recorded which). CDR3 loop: CASSKGGPAFF. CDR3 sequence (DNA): TGTGCCAGCAGTAAAGGGGGCCCAGCTTTCTTT.